This T cell receptor beta chain was sequenced for a study of regulatory T cells in long-lasting Graves disease. This CDR3 spans 15 amino acids. V was pared by 2 bases and J by 0 bases, with 11 bases between. Germline V gene lookup returns CDR1 GTSNPN and CDR2 SVGIG (reference sequence). Time point of the sample: newly diagnosed GD, antithyroid drugs for less than 3 months. Researchers made the TCR library from RNA that was extracted from PBMCs. This clonotype has more than one count but fewer than ten. Through Arm-PCR of CDR3 regions and iRepertoire HTBI primers, TCR beta libraries were built. TCRdb used MiXCR to reprocess the multiplex PCR reads, holding one entry per CDR3 protein. This repertoire shows approximately 440,000 distinct CDR3 sequences, around 16% found once; its top ten account for over 9%. The sample was also reused in another study, on T cells in Graves' hyperthyroidism and ophthalmopathy.

This sequence was found in a man aged 35-49 years with Graves disease. Sequenced here: peripheral blood mononuclear cells (PBMCs), sampled at new diagnosis, from a patient treated with antithyroid drugs. This chain links TRBV30 with TRBJ1-3; possibly TRBD1 for D (5 bases). CDR3 residues: CAWSIGTGSGNTIYF. The CDR3 DNA reads TGTGCCTGGAGTATCGGGACTGGCTCTGGAAACACCATATATTTT.